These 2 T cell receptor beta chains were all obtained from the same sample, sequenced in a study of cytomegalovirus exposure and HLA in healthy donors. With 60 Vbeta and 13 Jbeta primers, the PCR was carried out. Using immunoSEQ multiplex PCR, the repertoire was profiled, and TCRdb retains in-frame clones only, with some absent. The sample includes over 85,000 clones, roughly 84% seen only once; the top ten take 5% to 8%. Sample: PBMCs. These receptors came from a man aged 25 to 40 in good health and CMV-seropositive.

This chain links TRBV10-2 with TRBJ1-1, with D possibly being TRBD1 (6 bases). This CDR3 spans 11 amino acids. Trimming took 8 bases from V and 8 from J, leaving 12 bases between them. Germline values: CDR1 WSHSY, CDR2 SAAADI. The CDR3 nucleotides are TGCGCCAGCTCCTATGGGACAGAAGCTTTCTTT. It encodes CASSYGTEAFF.

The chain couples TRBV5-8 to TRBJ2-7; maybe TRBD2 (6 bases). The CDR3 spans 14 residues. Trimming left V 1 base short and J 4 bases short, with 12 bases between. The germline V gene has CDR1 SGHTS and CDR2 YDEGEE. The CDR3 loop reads CASSLRTGDYEQYF. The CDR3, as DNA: TGTGCCAGCAGCTTGAGGACGGGGGATTACGAGCAGTACTTC.